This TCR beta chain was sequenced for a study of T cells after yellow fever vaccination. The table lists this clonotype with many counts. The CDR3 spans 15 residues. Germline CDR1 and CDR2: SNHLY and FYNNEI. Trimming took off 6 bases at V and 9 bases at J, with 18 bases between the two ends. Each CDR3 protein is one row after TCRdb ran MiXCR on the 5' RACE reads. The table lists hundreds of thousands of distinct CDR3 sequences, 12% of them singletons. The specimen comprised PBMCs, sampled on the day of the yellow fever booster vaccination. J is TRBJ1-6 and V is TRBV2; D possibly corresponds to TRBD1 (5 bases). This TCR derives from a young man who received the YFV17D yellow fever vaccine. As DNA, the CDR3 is TGTGCCAGCAGCGGAAAACCCGGGGCGGGTTCACCCCTCCACTTT. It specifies CASSGKPGAGSPLHF. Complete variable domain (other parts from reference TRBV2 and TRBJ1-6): EPEVTQTPSHQVTQMGQEVILRCVPISNHLYFYWYRQILGQKVEFLVSFYNNEISEKSEIFDDQFSVERPDGSNFTLKIRSTKLEDSAMYFCASSGKPGAGSPLHFGNGTRLTVT.